The 7 T cell receptor beta chains presented below share a single source sample, sequenced in a study of technical replicates of blood from several donors. The table came from immunoSEQ multiplex PCR; TCRdb's copy has only in-frame clones and leaves some out. This sample has 60,000 to 90,000 clones, with approximately 96% found just once. Sequenced material: T cells isolated from PBMCs. These receptors were obtained from a human donor in good health.

This clone was seen a single time. The chain employs TRBV5-1 and TRBJ2-1; TRBD1 matches 10 bases. V dropped 1 base and J dropped 7; count of bases not matched to a gene: 5. Germline V CDR1 and CDR2: SGHRS, YFSETQ. The CDR3 runs 15 residues. CDR3 bases: TGCGCCAGCAGCTTGTGGGGGGACAGGGGTAATGAGCAGTTCTTC. Amino acid sequence: CASSLWGDRGNEQFF.

The J gene is TRBJ2-3, the V gene TRBV5-1, with D tentatively TRBD2 (6 bases). Looked up from germline, CDR1 is SGHRS and CDR2 is YFSETQ. The CDR3 consists of 15 residues. The V end lost 4 bases, the J end lost 0 bases, and 12 bases lay between the germline ends. The CDR3 nucleotides read TGCGCCAGCAGCCCACTAGCTGTCAGCACAGATACGCAGTATTTT. Its protein product is CASSPLAVSTDTQYF.

This chain joins TRBV27 and TRBJ2-3, with D perhaps TRBD2 (5 bases). The CDR3 extends over 17 amino acids. The germline V and J ends were trimmed by 5 bases and 0 bases, with 18 bases remaining between them. The germline gives CDR1 MNHEY, CDR2 SMNVEV (reference sequence). The CDR3 coding sequence is TGTGCCAGCAGTGCGATACGACTACCTTATAGCACAGATACGCAGTATTTT. Its translation: CASSAIRLPYSTDTQYF.

The V and J genes are TRBV7-6 and TRBJ1-1, with 8 bases identical to TRBD1. V dropped 5 bases and J dropped 1; count of bases not matched to a gene: 3. Germline CDR1 is SGHVS and CDR2 is FNYEAQ. CDR3 length: 14 residues. The CDR3 DNA sequence: TGTGCCAGCAGCCCCGGACAGGGGAACACTGAAGCTTTCTTT. Its protein is CASSPGQGNTEAFF.

The CDR3 region has the DNA TGTGCCAGTAGTATAGGCGGCAACAGGGCTAATGAGCAGTTCTTC. Its protein is CASSIGGNRANEQFF. This rearrangement joins TRBV19 to TRBJ2-1, with D tentatively TRBD1 (6 bases). Trimming left V 1 base short and J 7 bases short, with 14 bases between. The CDR3 has 15 residues. Germline V gene data show CDR1 as LNHDA and CDR2 as SQIVND (reference sequence). Complete variable domain (other parts from reference TRBV19 and TRBJ2-1): DGGITQSPKYLFRKEGQNVTLSCEQNLNHDAMYWYRQDPGQGLRLIYYSQIVNDFQKGDIAEGYSVSREKKESFPLTVTSAQKNPTAFYLCASSIGGNRANEQFFGPGTRLTVL.

The V call is TRBV2, the J call TRBJ2-7, with 7 positions matching TRBD1. V dropped 8 bases and J dropped 2; count of bases not matched to a gene: 18. The CDR3 has 17 residues. Germline-derived CDR1 and CDR2 are SNHLY and FYNNEI. The CDR3 sequence is CASATGLSGWDTYEQYF. CDR3 in DNA: TGTGCCAGCGCGACAGGGCTATCCGGTTGGGACACCTACGAGCAGTACTTC.

The J gene is TRBJ2-3, the V gene TRBV9; the match to TRBD1 covers 10 bases. This CDR3 is built from 15 residues. Germline V gene lookup returns CDR1 SGDLS and CDR2 YYNGEE. The V and J ends lost 4 bases and 5 bases, in that order; junction bases with no gene match: 7. In DNA form, the CDR3 reads TGTGCCAGCAGCACCGGGACAGGGGTGTTAGATACGCAGTATTTT. Amino acid sequence: CASSTGTGVLDTQYF. Using reference TRBV9 and TRBJ2-3 for the parts outside the CDR3, the full variable domain is DSGVTQTPKHLITATGQRVTLRCSPRSGDLSVYWYQQSLDQGLQFLIQYYNGEERAKGNILERFSAQQFPDLHSELNLSSLELGDSALYFCASSTGTGVLDTQYFGPGTRLTVL.